This TCR beta chain was observed in a study of T cells expressing NK-cell markers. As for the study in general: Sorted CD3+CD56+NKG2C+, CD3+CD56+NKG2C- and CD3+CD56-NKG2C+ T cells supplied TCR beta repertoires. The study sequenced eight donors, seven HCMV-seropositive and one seronegative. General study findings and limits: About six of the donors carried dominant NKG2C+ clonotypes that took up 1.0-7.0% of their CD8+ T cells. These clonotypes additionally ranked first within the CD3+CD56-NKG2C+ fraction of several donors.

A word on this clonotype: Its antigen remains unknown.

Using the 5' RACE reads, TCRdb records one entry per CDR3 protein without DNA. Here the sample table reports roughly 350,000 distinct CDR3 sequences. Germline V lookup: CDR1 SGHNT, CDR2 YYREEE (reference sequence). The CDR3 is made up of 14 amino acids. The sequenced sample was blood T cells: a sorted CD56 or NKG2C T cell subset, CD4+ or CD8+ T cells, or bulk PBMC T cells (not recorded which). The chain has TRBV5-4 and TRBJ1-5; without DNA, the TCRdb call of TRBD1 cannot be checked. The TCR was taken from a man aged 18-70 years in good health. The CDR3: CASSLDRRNQPQHF. The whole variable domain, filled in from reference TRBV5-4 and TRBJ1-5, reads ETGVTQSPTHLIKTRGQQVTLRCSSQSGHNTVSWYQQALGQGPQFIFQYYREEENGRGNFPPRFSGLQFPNYSSELNVNALELDDSALYLCASSLDRRNQPQHFGDGTRLSIL.